The rows below give T cell receptor beta chains drawn from one sample of a study of T cells expressing NK-cell markers. Reanalyzing the 5' RACE reads, TCRdb keeps one entry per CDR3 protein, without DNA. This table holds 350,000 to 400,000 distinct CDR3 sequences. Sequenced input: blood T cells: a sorted CD56 or NKG2C T cell subset, CD4+ or CD8+ T cells, or bulk PBMC T cells (not recorded which). The source of these receptors is a woman aged 50 to 60 in good health. Each CDR3 is given with its conserved first and last residue.

TRBV12-3/TRBV12-4	16	TRBJ2-2	CASSRAGPTNTGELFF
TRBV30	14	TRBJ2-1	CAWVGQSSYNEQFF
TRBV7-9	13	TRBJ1-2	CASSLISGYGYTF
TRBV20-1	13	TRBJ2-2	CSAPIMGTGELFF
TRBV12-3/TRBV12-4	16	TRBJ1-3	CASSTLGVEAGFTIYF
TRBV4-1	15	TRBJ1-1	CASSLTGERNTEAFF
TRBV5-8	15	TRBJ2-5	CASSLDTRVYETQYF
TRBV5-1	15	TRBJ1-2	CASSPGFVGADGYTF
TRBV3-1	14	TRBJ2-2	CASSQNSHTGELFF
TRBV4-2	17	TRBJ2-7	CASSQIVAGGSLYEQYF
TRBV5-1	16	TRBJ1-2	CASSKWGRDVSYGYTF
TRBV29-1	14	TRBJ2-3	CSVNLAGVTDTQYF
TRBV27	12	TRBJ2-5	CASKALGKTQYF
TRBV20-1	15	TRBJ1-1	CSARGGATMNTEAFF
TRBV28	15	TRBJ2-7	CASRGAGQGRYEQYF
TRBV7-9	17	TRBJ2-7	CASSPATGTGIRDEQYF
TRBV24-1	12	TRBJ2-1	CATRTPRDEQFF
TRBV5-1	16	TRBJ2-5	CASSLVGAGVGETQYF
TRBV5-6	11	TRBJ2-3	CASSLAATQYF
TRBV15	16	TRBJ1-1	CATSRVPVGRKTEAFF
TRBV3-1	15	TRBJ2-1	CASSQDLLGGDEQFF
TRBV24-1	15	TRBJ2-1	CATSDPPGQGYEQFF
TRBV18	13	TRBJ2-5	CASSPRLQETQYF
TRBV29-1	12	TRBJ1-4	CSALTQGEKLFF
TRBV10-3	12	TRBJ2-3	CATMGVADTQYF
TRBV6-2/TRBV6-3	18	TRBJ2-1	CASSYFINGTTRGNEQFF